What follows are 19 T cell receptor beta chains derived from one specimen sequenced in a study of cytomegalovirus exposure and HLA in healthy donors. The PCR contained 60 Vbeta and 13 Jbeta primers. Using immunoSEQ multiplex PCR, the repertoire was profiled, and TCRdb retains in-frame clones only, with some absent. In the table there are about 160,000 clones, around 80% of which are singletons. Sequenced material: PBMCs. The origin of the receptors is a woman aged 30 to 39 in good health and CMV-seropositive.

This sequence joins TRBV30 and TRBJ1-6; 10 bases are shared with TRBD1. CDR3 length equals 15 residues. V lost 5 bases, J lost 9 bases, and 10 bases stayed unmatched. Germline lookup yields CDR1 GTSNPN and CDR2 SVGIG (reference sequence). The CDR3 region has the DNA TGTGCCTGGCGTACGGCCGGGACAGGGGCTTCACCCCTCCACTTT. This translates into CAWRTAGTGASPLHF.

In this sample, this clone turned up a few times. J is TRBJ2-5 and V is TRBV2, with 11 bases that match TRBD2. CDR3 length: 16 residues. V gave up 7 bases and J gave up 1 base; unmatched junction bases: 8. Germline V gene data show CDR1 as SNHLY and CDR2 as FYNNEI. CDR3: CASNPYLAGGQETQYF. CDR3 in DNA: TGTGCCAGCAACCCCTATCTAGCGGGGGGCCAAGAGACCCAGTACTTC.

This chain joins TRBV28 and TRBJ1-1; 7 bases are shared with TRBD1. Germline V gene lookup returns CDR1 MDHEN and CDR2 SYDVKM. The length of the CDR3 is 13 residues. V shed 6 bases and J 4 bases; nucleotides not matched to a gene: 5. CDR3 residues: CASRVTGVTEAFF. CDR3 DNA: TGTGCCAGCAGAGTCACAGGGGTCACTGAAGCTTTCTTT.

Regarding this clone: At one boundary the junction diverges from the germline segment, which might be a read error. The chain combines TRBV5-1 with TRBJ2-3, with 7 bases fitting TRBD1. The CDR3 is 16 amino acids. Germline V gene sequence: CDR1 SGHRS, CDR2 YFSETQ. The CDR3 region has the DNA TGCGCCAGCAGCCAGGGGGTTCACCCTCTCACAGGTACGCAGTATTTT. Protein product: CASSQGVHPLTGTQYF. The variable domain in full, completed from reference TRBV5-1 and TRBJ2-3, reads KAGVTQTPRYLIKTRGQQVTLSCSPISGHRSVSWYQQTPGQGLQFLFEYFSETQRNKGNFPGRFSGRQFSNSRSEMNVSTLELGDSALYLCASSQGVHPLTGTQYFGPGTRLTVL.

CDR3 DNA: TGCGCCAGCAGCGCCCTCGAGACAGGGACATTCAATGAGCAGTTCTTC. Its protein product is CASSALETGTFNEQFF. The rearrangement links TRBV5-1 to TRBJ2-1; 7 positions match TRBD1. Unmatched junction bases numbered 13, after V lost 4 bases and J lost 6 bases. Germline CDR1 and CDR2: SGHRS and YFSETQ. The CDR3 runs to 16 residues.

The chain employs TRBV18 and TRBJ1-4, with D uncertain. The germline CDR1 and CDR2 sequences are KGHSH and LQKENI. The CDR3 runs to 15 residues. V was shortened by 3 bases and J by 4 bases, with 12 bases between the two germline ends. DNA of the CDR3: TGTGCCAGCTCACCCGCTTACATGTTTAATGAAAAACTGTTTTTT. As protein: CASSPAYMFNEKLFF.

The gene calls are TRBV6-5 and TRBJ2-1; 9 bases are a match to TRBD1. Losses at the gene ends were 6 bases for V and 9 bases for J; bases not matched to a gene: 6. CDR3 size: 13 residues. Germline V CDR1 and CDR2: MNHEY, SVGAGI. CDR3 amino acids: CASRYRGRIEQFF. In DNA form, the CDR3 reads TGTGCCAGCAGATACAGGGGGCGCATTGAGCAGTTCTTC.

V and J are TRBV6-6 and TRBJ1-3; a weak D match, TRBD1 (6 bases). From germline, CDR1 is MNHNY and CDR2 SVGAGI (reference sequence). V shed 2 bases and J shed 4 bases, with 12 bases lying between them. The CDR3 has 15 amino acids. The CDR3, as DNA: TGTGCCAGCAGTTACGGTGCAGGGGCCGGAAACACCATATATTTT. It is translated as CASSYGAGAGNTIYF.

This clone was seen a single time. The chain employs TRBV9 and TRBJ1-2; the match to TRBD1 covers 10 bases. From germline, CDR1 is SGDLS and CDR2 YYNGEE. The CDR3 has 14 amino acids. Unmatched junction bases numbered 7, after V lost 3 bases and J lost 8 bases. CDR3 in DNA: TGTGCCAGCAGCGGTACCGGGACAGGGGTCGGCTACACCTTC. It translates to CASSGTGTGVGYTF.

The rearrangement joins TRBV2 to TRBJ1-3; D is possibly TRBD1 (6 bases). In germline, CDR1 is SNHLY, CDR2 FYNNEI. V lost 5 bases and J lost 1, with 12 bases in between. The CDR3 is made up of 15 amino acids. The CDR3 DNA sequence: TGTGCCAGCAGTACAGGGCTTACTTCTGGAAACACCATATATTTT. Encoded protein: CASSTGLTSGNTIYF. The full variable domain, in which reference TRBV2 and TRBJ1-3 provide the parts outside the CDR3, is EPEVTQTPSHQVTQMGQEVILRCVPISNHLYFYWYRQILGQKVEFLVSFYNNEISEKSEIFDDQFSVERPDGSNFTLKIRSTKLEDSAMYFCASSTGLTSGNTIYFGEGSWLTVV.

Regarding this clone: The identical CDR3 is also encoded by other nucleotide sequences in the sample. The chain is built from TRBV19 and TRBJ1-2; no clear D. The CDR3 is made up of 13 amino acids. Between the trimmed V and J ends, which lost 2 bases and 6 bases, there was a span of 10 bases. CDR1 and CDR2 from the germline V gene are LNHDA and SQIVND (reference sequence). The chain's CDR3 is CASSIRGGDGYTF. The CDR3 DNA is TGTGCCAGTAGTATACGAGGTGGAGATGGCTACACCTTC.

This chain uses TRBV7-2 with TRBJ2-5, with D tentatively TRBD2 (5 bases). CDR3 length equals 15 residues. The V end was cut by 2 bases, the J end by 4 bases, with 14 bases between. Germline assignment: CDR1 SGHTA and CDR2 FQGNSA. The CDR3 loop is CASSLKDGEGETQYF. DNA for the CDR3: TGTGCCAGCAGCTTAAAAGACGGGGAAGGAGAGACCCAGTACTTC.

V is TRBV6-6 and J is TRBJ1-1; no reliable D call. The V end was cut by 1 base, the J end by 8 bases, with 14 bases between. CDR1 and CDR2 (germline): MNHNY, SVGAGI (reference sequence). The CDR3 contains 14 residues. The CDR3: CASSYFEIREEAFF. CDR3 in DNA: TGTGCCAGCAGTTACTTCGAAATAAGAGAAGAAGCTTTCTTT.

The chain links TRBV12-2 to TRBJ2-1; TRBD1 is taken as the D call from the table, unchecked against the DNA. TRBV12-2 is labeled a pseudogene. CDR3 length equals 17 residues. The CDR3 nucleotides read TGTGCAAGTCGCTTGTGGTTCCAGGGGCGTTCCTACAATGAGCAGTTCTTC. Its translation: CASRLWFQGRSYNEQFF.

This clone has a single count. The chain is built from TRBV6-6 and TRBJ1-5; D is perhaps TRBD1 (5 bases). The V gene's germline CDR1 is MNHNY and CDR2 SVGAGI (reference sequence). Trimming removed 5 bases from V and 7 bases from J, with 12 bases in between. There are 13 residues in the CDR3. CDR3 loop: CASSPDSLQPQHF. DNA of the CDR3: TGTGCCAGCAGTCCTGACAGCCTACAGCCCCAGCATTTT.

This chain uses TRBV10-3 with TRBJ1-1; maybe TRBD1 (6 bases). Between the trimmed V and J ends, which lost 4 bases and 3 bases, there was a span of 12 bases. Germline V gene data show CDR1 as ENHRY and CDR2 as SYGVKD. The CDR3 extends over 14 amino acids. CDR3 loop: CAISGRGGDTEAFF. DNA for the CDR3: TGTGCCATCAGTGGGAGGGGGGGGGACACTGAAGCTTTCTTT.

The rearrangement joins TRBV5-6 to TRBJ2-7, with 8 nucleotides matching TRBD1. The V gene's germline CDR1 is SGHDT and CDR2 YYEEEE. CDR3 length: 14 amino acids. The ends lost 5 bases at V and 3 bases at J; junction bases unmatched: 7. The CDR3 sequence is CASSFGQGNYEQYF. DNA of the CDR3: TGTGCCAGCAGTTTCGGACAGGGCAACTACGAGCAGTACTTC.

The CDR3 DNA is TGTGCCACCAGCAGAGATTATGGACAGTCGAACAATGAGCAGTTCTTC. Protein product: CATSRDYGQSNNEQFF. The chain employs TRBV15 and TRBJ2-1; D possibly corresponds to TRBD1 (6 bases). Germline loops: CDR1 LNHNV, CDR2 YYDKDF (reference sequence). The CDR3 is 16 residues long. Deletions cut 0 bases from V and 5 bases from J, with 14 bases between. The full variable domain, its missing parts supplied by reference TRBV15 and TRBJ2-1, is DAMVIQNPRYQVTQFGKPVTLSCSQTLNHNVMYWYQQKSSQAPKLLFHYYDKDFNNEADTPDNFQSRRPNTSFCFLDIRSPGLGDTAMYLCATSRDYGQSNNEQFFGPGTRLTVL.

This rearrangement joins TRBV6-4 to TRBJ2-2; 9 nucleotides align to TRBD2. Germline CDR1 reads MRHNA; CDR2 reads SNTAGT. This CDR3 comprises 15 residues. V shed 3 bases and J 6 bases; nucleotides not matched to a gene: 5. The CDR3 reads CASSEASGAAGELFF. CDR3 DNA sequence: TGTGCCAGCAGTGAGGCTAGCGGGGCCGCCGGGGAGCTGTTTTTT.